This is a list of T cell receptor beta chains from one sample in a study of shared clonotypes between healthy human individuals. Repertoires were generated with immunoSEQ multiplex PCR, while TCRdb's copy carries only in-frame clones and drops some. The table records roughly 700,000 clones, roughly 88% of them present only once. The material sequenced was memory CD8+ T cells from PBMCs. The receptors were sampled from a man between 18 and 29 years old in good health. Some clones in this sample may be carry-over from other donors' samples. The conserved cysteine and the conserved F or W are not part of the CDR3 here. Fields, in order: V gene, D gene, CDR3 protein. A D gene is named only where the DNA matches it firmly.

TRBV28 TRBD1 ASSLWQGTGDQPQH
TRBV5-4 TRBD1 ASSSGMGQPLGVEQY
TRBV5-5 NA ASSFASTGNTIY
TRBV7-8 NA ASSLGVTMYRAQPQH
TRBV28 NA ASNLGRKITLNTGELF
TRBV5-1 NA ASSSRADNVLT
TRBV7-7 NA ASSLRMGPYNEQF
TRBV9 TRBD2 ASSASGTSSYEQY
TRBV7-2 TRBD2 ASSHLAAQETQY
TRBV27 NA ASSFRVGYGYT
TRBV7-8 NA ASSTQQTELQETQY
TRBV28 NA ASSLRVSGPYEQY
TRBV27 NA ASSLRGTLPYEQY
TRBV27 NA ASSIRQGQRRAHNEQF